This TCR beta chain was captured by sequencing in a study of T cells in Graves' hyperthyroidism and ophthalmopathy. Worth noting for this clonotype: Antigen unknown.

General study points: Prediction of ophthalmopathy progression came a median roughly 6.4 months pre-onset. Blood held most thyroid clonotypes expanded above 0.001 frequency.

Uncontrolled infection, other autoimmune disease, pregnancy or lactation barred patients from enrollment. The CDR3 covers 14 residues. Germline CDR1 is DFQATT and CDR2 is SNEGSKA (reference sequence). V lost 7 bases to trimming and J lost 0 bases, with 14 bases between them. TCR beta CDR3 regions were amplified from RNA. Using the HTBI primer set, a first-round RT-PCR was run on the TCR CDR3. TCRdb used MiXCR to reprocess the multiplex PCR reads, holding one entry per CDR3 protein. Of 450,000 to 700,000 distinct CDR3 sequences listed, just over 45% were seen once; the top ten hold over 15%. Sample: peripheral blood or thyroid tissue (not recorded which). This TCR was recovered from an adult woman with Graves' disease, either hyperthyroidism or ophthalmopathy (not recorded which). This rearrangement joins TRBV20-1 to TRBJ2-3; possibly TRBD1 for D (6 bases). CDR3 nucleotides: TGCAGTGACAGGGCTACCCACAGCACAGATACGCAGTATTTT. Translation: CSDRATHSTDTQYF.